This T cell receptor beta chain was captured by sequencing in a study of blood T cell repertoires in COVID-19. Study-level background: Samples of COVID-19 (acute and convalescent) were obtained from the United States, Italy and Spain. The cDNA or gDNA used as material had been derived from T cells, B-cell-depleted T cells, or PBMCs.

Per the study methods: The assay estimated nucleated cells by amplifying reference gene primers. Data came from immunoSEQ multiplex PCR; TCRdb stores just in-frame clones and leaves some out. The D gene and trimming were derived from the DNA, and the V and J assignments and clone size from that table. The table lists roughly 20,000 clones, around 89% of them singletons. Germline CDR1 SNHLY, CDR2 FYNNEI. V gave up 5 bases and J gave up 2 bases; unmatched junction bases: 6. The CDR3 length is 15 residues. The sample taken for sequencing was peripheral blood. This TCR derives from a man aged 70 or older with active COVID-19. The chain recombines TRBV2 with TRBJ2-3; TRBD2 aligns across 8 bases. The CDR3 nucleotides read TGTGCCAGCAGTCGGGGGGGGCAATCCACAGATACGCAGTATTTT. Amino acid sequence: CASSRGGQSTDTQYF.